Shown below are 3 T cell receptor beta chains from a single sample sequenced in a study of shared clonotypes between healthy human individuals. The table came from immunoSEQ multiplex PCR; TCRdb's copy has only in-frame clones and leaves some out. The sample yields millions of clones, roughly nine tenths seen once. The sequenced sample was naive CD4+ T cells sorted from blood. As for subset: CD45RA+ positively selected. The source is a man aged 18-30 years in good health.

The rearrangement joins TRBV18 to TRBJ2-7; perhaps D is TRBD1 or TRBD2 (5 bases each). The CDR3 contains 15 residues. Trimming removed 4 bases from V and 4 bases from J, with 17 bases in between. Germline V gene sequence: CDR1 KGHSH, CDR2 LQKENI. The CDR3 spells CASSQGTSPLYEQYF. The CDR3 DNA reads TGTGCCAGCTCACAAGGGACCTCTCCTCTTTACGAGCAGTACTTC. The variable domain in full, with the rest retrieved from reference TRBV18 and TRBJ2-7, is NAGVMQNPRHLVRRRGQEARLRCSPMKGHSHVYWYRQLPEEGLKFMVYLQKENIIDESGMPKERFSAEFPKEGPSILRIQQVVRGDSAAYFCASSQGTSPLYEQYFGPGTRLTVT.

The V and J genes are TRBV28 and TRBJ2-2; TRBD1 agrees at 7 bases. The V gene's germline CDR1 is MDHEN and CDR2 SYDVKM. This CDR3 contains 16 residues. The V and J ends lost 3 bases and 7 bases, in that order; junction bases with no gene match: 11. The CDR3 nucleotides are TGTGCCAGCAGTTTGGGTGCAGGGGGTCCGGACGGGGAGCTGTTTTTT. This codes for CASSLGAGGPDGELFF. Full variable domain (outside the CDR3, taken from reference TRBV28 and TRBJ2-2): DVKVTQSSRYLVKRTGEKVFLECVQDMDHENMFWYRQDPGLGLRLIYFSYDVKMKEKGDIPEGYSVSREKKERFSLILESASTNQTSMYLCASSLGAGGPDGELFFGEGSRLTVL.

The rearrangement uses TRBV11-2 and TRBJ2-3; 11 bases map to TRBD2. V gave up 5 bases and J gave up 2 bases; unmatched junction bases: 6. Germline values: CDR1 SGHAT, CDR2 FQNNGV. CDR3 length: 16 residues. The DNA of the CDR3 is TGTGCCAGCAGCCTTAGCGGGAGGGCCCCCACAGATACGCAGTATTTT. The encoded protein is CASSLSGRAPTDTQYF. Filled out from reference TRBV11-2 and TRBJ2-3, the complete variable domain reads EAGVAQSPRYKIIEKRQSVAFWCNPISGHATLYWYQQILGQGPKLLIQFQNNGVVDDSQLPKDRFSAERLKGVDSTLKIQPAKLEDSAVYLCASSLSGRAPTDTQYFGPGTRLTVL.